Here is one T cell receptor beta chain with its context. Its matching antigen is unknown. The source of the sample is a study of cytomegalovirus exposure and HLA in healthy donors. Study-level findings and limits: The classifier reportedly diagnosed cytomegalovirus status with high specificity and sensitivity.

Assay used: immunoSEQ multiplex PCR; TCRdb lists only in-frame clones, some missing. Of 90,000 to 150,000 clones listed, roughly 88% are singletons. The receptor was isolated from a woman younger than 30 in good health and CMV-seropositive. Specimen: PBMCs.

CDR3 sequence: CASSLWPTTNEKLFF. CDR3 nucleotides: TGTGCCAGCAGCTTGTGGCCGACAACTAATGAAAAACTGTTTTTT. V usage is TRBV5-6 and J usage is TRBJ1-4; the D is unclear. Germline V lookup: CDR1 SGHDT, CDR2 YYEEEE. This CDR3 region has 15 residues. Trimming took off 1 base at V and 0 bases at J, with 7 bases between the two ends.